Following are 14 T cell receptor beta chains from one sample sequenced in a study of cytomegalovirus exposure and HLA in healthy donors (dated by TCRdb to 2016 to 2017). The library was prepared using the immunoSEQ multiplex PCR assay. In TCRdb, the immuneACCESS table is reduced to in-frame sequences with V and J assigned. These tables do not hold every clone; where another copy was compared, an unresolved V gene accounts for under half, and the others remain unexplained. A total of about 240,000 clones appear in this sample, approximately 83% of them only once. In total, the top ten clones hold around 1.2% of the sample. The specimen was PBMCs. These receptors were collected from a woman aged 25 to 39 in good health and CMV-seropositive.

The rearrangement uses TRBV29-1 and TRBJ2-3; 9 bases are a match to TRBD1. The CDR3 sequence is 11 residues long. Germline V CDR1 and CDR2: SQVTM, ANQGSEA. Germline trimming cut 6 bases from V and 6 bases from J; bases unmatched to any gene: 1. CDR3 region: CSVDRGDTQYF. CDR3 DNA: TGCAGCGTCGACAGGGGGGATACGCAGTATTTT.

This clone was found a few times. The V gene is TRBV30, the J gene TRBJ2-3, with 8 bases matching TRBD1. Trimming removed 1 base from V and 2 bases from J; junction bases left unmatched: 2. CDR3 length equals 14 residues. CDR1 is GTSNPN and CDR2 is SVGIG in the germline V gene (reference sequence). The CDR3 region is CAWSAGQATDTQYF. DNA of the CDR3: TGTGCCTGGAGTGCGGGACAGGCCACAGATACGCAGTATTTT.

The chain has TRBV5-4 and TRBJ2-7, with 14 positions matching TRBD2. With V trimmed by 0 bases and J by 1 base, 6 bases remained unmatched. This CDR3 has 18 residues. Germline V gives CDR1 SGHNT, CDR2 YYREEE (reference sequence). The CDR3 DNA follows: TGTGCCAGCAGCTTGGTTGGGACTAGCGGGAGATGGTCCTACGAGCAGTACTTC. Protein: CASSLVGTSGRWSYEQYF. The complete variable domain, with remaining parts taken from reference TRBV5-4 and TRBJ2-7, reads ETGVTQSPTHLIKTRGQQVTLRCSSQSGHNTVSWYQQALGQGPQFIFQYYREEENGRGNFPPRFSGLQFPNYSSELNVNALELDDSALYLCASSLVGTSGRWSYEQYFGPGTRLTVT.

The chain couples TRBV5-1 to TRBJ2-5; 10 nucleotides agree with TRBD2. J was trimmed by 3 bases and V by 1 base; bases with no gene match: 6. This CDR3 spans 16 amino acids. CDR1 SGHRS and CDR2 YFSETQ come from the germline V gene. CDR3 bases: TGCGCCAGCAGCTTGTTCTTAGCGGGAGGAGAAGAGACCCAGTACTTC. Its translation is CASSLFLAGGEETQYF.

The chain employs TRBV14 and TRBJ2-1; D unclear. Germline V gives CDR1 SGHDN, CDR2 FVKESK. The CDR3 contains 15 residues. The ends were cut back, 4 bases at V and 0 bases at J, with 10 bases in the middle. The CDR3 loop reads CASSRDLSSYNEQFF. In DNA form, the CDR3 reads TGTGCCAGCAGCCGTGACTTGAGCTCCTACAATGAGCAGTTCTTC.

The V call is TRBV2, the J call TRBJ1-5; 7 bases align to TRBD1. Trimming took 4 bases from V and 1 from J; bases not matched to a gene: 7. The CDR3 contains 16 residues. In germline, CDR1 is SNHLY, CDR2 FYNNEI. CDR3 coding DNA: TGTGCCAGCAGTGGGCCTGACAGGGACAGCAATCAGCCCCAGCATTTT. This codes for CASSGPDRDSNQPQHF.

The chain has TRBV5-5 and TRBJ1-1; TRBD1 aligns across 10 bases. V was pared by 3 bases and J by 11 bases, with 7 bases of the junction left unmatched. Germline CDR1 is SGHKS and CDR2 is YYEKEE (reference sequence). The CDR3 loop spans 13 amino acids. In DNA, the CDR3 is TGTGCCAGCAGCTCGGGGGACAGGGGATCGGCTTTCTTT. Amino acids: CASSSGDRGSAFF.

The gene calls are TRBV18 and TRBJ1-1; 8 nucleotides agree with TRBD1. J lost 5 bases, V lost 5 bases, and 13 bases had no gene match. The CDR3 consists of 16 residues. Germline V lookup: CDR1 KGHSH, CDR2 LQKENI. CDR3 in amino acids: CASSIGQGTGGTEAFF. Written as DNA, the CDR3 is TGTGCCAGCTCAATAGGACAGGGAACGGGAGGAACTGAAGCTTTCTTT.

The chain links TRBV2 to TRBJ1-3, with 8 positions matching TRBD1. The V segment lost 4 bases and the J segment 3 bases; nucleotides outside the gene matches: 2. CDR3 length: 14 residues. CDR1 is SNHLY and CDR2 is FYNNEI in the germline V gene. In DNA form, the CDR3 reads TGTGCCAGCAGTGGTGACAGGGGTGGAAACACCATATATTTT. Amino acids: CASSGDRGGNTIYF.

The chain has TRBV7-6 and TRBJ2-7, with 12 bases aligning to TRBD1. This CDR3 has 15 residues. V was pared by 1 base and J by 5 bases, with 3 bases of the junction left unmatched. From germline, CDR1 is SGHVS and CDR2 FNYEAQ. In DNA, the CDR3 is TGTGCCAGCAGCTTAGTGGGACAGGGGGCACACGAGCAGTACTTC. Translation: CASSLVGQGAHEQYF.

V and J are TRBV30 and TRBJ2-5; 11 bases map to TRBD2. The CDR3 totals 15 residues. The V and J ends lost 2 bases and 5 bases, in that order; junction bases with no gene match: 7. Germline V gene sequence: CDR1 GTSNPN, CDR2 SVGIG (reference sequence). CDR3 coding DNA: TGTGCCTGGAGTCTAACTAGCGGGAGTGGGGAGACCCAGTACTTC. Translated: CAWSLTSGSGETQYF.

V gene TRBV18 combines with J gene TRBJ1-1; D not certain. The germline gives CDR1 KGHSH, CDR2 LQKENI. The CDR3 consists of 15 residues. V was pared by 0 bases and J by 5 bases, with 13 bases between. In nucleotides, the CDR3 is TGTGCCAGCTCACCACCGTCCAAAGTCGGGACTGAAGCTTTCTTT. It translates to CASSPPSKVGTEAFF. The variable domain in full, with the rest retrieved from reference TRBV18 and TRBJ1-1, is NAGVMQNPRHLVRRRGQEARLRCSPMKGHSHVYWYRQLPEEGLKFMVYLQKENIIDESGMPKERFSAEFPKEGPSILRIQQVVRGDSAAYFCASSPPSKVGTEAFFGQGTRLTVV.

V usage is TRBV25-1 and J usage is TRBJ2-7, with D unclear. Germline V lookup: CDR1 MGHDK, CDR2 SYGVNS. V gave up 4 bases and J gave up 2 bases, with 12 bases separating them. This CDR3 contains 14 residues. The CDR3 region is CASSVTATPYEQYF. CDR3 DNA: TGTGCCAGCAGTGTCACAGCCACCCCCTACGAGCAGTACTTC.

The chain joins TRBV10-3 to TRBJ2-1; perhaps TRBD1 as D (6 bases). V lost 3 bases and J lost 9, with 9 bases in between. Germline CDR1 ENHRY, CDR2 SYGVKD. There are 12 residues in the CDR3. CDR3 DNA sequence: TGTGCCATCAGTGATACAGGGAGTGAGCAGTTCTTC. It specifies CAISDTGSEQFF.